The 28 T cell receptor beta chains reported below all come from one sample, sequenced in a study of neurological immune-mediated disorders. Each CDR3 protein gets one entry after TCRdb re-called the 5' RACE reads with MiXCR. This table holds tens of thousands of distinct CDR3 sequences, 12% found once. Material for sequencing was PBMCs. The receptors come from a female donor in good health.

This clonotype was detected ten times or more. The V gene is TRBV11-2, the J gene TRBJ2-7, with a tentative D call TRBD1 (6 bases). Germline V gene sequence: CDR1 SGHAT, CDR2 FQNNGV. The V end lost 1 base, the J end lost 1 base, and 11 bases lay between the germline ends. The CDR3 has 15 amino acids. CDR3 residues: CASSLALDSSYEQYF. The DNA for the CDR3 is TGTGCCAGCAGCTTAGCCCTGGACAGTTCCTACGAGCAGTACTTC.

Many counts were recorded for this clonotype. The CDR3 DNA reads TGTGCCAGCAGCAAGGCTACTTCATCTAGCACAGATACGCAGTATTTT. Translated: CASSKATSSSTDTQYF. The chain uses TRBV21-1 and TRBJ2-3. TRBV21-1 is an annotated pseudogene. CDR3 length: 16 residues.

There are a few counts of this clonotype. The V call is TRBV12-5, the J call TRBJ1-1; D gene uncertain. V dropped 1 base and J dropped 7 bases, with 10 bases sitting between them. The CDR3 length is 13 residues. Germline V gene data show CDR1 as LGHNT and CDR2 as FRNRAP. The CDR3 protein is CASGLAWRGEAFF. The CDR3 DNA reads TGTGCTAGTGGTTTGGCCTGGAGAGGTGAAGCTTTCTTT. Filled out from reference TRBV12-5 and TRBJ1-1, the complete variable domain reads DARVTQTPRHKVTEMGQEVTMRCQPILGHNTVFWYRQTMMQGLELLAYFRNRAPLDDSGMPKDRFSAEMPDATLATLKIQPSEPRDSAVYFCASGLAWRGEAFFGQGTRLTVV.

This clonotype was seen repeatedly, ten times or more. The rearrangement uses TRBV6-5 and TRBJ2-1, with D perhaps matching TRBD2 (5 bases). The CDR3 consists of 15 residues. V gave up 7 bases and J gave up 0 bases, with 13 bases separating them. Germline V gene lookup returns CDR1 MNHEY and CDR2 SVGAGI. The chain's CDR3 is CASTQSGSSYNEQFF. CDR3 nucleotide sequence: TGTGCCAGCACTCAAAGCGGAAGCTCCTACAATGAGCAGTTCTTC.

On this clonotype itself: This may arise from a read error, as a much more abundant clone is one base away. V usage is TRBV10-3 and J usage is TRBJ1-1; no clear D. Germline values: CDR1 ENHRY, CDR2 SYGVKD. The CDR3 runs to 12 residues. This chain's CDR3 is CAISEGNTESFF. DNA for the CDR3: TGTGCCATCAGTGAGGGGAACACTGAATCTTTCTTT.

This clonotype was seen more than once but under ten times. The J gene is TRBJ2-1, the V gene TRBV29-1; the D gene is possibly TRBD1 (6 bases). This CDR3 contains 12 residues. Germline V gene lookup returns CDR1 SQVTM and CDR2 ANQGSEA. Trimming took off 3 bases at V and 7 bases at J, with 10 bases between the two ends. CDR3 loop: CSVDIRGNEQFF. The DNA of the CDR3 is TGCAGCGTTGACATCAGGGGAAATGAGCAGTTCTTC.

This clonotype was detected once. The CDR3 loop is CSARDPAGGETQYF. Here the CDR3 DNA reads TGCAGTGCTAGAGATCCCGCAGGGGGGGAGACCCAGTACTTC. The genes are TRBV20-1 and TRBJ2-5; D is possibly TRBD1 (7 bases). The germline V and J ends were trimmed by 0 bases and 5 bases, with 13 bases remaining between them. Per germline, CDR1 DFQATT and CDR2 SNEGSKA (reference sequence). The CDR3 consists of 14 residues.

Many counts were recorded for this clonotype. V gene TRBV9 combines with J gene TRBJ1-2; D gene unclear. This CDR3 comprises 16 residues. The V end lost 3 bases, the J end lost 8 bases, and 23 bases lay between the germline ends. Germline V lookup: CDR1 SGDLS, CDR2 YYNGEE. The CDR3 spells CASSAPSESGRWGYTF. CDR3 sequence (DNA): TGTGCCAGCAGCGCCCCCTCGGAGTCAGGCCGATGGGGCTACACCTTC.

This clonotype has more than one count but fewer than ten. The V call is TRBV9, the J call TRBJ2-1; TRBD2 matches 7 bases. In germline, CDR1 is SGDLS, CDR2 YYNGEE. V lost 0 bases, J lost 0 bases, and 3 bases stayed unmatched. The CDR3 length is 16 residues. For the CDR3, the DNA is TGTGCCAGCAGCGTAGGGGGAGGGTCCTCCTACAATGAGCAGTTCTTC. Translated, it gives CASSVGGGSSYNEQFF.

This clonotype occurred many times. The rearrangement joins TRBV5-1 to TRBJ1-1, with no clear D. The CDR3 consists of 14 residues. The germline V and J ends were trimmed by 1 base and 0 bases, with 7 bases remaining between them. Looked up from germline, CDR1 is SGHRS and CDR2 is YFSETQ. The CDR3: CASSLQNMNTEAFF. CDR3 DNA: TGCGCCAGCAGCTTGCAGAACATGAACACTGAAGCTTTCTTT.

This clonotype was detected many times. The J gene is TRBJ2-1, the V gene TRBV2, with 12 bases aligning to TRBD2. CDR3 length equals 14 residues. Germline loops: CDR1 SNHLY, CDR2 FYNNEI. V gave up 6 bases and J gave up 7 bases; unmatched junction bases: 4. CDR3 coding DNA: TGTGCCAGCAGGACTAGCGGGAGAGCGAATGAGCAGTTCTTC. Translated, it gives CASRTSGRANEQFF.

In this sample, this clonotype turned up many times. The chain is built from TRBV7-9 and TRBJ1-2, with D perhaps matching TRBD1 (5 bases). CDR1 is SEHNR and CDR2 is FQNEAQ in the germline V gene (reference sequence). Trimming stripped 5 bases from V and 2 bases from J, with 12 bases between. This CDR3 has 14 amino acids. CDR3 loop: CASSTQTANYGYTF. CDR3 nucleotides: TGTGCCAGCAGCACCCAGACAGCCAACTATGGCTACACCTTC.

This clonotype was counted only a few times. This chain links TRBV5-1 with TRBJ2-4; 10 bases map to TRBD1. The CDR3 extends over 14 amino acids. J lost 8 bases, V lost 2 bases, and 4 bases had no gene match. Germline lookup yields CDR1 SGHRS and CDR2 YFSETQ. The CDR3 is CASSFRQGADIQYF. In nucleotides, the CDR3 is TGCGCCAGCAGCTTCCGACAGGGGGCGGACATTCAGTACTTC.

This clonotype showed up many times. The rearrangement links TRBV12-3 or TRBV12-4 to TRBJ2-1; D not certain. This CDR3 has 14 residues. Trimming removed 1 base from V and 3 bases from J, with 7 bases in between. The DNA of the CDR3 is TGTGCCAGCAGTTTAGGGGTATACTACAATGAGCAGTTCTTC. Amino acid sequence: CASSLGVYYNEQFF.

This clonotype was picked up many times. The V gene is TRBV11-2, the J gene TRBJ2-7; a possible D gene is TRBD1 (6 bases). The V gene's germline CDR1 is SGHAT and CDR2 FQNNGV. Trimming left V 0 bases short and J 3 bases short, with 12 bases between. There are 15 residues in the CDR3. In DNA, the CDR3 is TGTGCCAGCAGCTTAGAGGGACAAACCAGCTACGAGCAGTACTTC. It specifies CASSLEGQTSYEQYF.

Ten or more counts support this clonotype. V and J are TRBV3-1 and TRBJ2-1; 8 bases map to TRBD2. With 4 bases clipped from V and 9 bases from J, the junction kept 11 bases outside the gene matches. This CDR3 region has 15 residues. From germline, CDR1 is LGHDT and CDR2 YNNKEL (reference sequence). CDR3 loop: CASSPRPSGSFEQFF. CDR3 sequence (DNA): TGTGCCAGCAGCCCCCGGCCCAGCGGGAGTTTTGAGCAGTTCTTC.

CDR3 sequence reads: CASRPGTGNSYNEQFF. CDR3 bases: TGTGCCAGCAGACCCGGGACAGGGAACTCCTACAATGAGCAGTTCTTC. V and J are TRBV5-6 and TRBJ2-1; 9 bases are shared with TRBD1. Germline assignment: CDR1 SGHDT and CDR2 YYEEEE. The ends lost 5 bases at V and 0 bases at J; junction bases unmatched: 6. The CDR3 has 16 amino acids.

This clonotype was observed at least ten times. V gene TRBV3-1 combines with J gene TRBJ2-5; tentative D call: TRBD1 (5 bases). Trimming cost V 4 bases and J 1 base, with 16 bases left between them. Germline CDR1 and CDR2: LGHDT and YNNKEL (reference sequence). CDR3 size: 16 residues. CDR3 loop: CASSLTSQGTQETQYF. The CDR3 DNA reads TGTGCCAGCAGCCTCACCTCTCAGGGCACCCAAGAGACCCAGTACTTC.

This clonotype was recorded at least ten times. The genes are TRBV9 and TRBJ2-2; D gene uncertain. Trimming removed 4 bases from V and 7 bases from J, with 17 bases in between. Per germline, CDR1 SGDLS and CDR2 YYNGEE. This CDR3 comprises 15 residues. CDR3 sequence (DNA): TGTGCCAGCAGCCCGACCGGGCTGGCCGGCGGGGAGCTGTTTTTT. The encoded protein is CASSPTGLAGGELFF.

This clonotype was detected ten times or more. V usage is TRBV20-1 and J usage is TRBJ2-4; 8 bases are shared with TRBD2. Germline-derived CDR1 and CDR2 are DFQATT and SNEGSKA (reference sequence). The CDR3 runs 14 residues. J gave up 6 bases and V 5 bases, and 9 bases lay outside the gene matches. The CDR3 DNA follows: TGCAGTGCTTCCGCGGGGGGCCGCGGAAACATTCAGTACTTC. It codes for CSASAGGRGNIQYF.

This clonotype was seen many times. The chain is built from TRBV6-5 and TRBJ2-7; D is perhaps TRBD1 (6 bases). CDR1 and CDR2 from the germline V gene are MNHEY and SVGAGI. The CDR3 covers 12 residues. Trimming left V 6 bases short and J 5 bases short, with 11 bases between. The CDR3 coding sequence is TGTGCCAGCAGCAGGGGAGTCGACGAGCAGTACTTC. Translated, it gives CASSRGVDEQYF.

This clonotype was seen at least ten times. CDR3 region: CATSKDSSRNEQFF. The DNA of the CDR3 is TGTGCCACCTCGAAGGACTCCTCCCGCAATGAGCAGTTCTTC. The V and J genes are TRBV3-1 and TRBJ2-1; D might be TRBD2 (5 bases). This CDR3 region has 14 residues. Trimming pared 10 bases from V and 6 bases from J, leaving 19 bases between. From germline, CDR1 is LGHDT and CDR2 YNNKEL (reference sequence).

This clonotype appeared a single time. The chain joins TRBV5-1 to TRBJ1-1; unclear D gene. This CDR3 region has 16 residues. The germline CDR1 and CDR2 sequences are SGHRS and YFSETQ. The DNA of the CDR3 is TGCGCACGCAGCCCGCTCCTGTCGGGTATGAACACTGAAGCTTTCTTT. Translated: CARSPLLSGMNTEAFF.

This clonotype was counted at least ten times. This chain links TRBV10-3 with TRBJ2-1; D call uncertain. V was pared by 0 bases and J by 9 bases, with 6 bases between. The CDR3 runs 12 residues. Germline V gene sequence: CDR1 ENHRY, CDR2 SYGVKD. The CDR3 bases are TGTGCCATCAGTGAGTCAGTATCTGAGCAGTTCTTC. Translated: CAISESVSEQFF.

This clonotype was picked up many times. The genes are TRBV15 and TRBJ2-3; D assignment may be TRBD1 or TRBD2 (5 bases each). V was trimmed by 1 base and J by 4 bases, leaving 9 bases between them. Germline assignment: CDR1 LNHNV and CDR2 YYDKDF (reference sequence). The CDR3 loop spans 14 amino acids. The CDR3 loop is CATSRGQGADTQYF. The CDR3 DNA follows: TGTGCCACCAGCAGAGGGCAGGGAGCAGATACGCAGTATTTT.

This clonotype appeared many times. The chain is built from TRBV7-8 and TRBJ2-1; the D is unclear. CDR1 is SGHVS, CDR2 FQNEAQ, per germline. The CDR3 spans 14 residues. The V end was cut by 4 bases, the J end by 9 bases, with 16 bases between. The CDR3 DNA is TGTGCCAGCAGCTCCCAGGCCTCGAAATTTGAGCAGTTCTTC. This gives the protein CASSSQASKFEQFF.

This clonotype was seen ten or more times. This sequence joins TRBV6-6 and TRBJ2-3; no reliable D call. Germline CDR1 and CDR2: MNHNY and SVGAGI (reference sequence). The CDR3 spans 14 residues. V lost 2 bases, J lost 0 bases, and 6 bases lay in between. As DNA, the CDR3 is TGTGCCAGCAGTTACGCGGAAAGCACAGATACGCAGTATTTT. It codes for CASSYAESTDTQYF.

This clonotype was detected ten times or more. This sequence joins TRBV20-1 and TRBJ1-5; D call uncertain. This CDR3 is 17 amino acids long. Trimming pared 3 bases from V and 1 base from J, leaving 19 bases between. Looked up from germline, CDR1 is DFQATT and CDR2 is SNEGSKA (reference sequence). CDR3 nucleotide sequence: TGCAGTGCTAGCTCCGGCGGCACCCCTATAAGCAATCAGCCCCAGCATTTT. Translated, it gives CSASSGGTPISNQPQHF.